These 19 T cell receptor beta chains originate from one sample sequenced in a study of T-cell memory formation after mild COVID-19. MiXCR, run by TCRdb on the 5' RACE reads, gives a single entry per CDR3 protein. The sample has 580,000 or so distinct CDR3 sequences, approximately 15% seen once. The material sequenced was PBMCs or a T cell subset sorted from them (not recorded which). The source is an adult woman who had mild COVID-19 (a few samples of this study predate the infection). Cell type and time point are not known.

The chain employs TRBV29-1 and TRBJ2-7; D call uncertain. Germline assignment: CDR1 SQVTM and CDR2 ANQGSEA. The CDR3 has 13 residues. The V end lost 5 bases, the J end lost 7 bases, and 18 bases lay between the germline ends. The CDR3 sequence is CSVRPDSYEEQYF. The CDR3 DNA is TGCAGCGTTCGCCCCGACTCCTACGAGGAGCAGTACTTC.

This clonotype was picked up a small number of times. The J gene is TRBJ1-1, the V gene TRBV13, with D perhaps matching TRBD1 (6 bases). The ends were cut back, 0 bases at V and 0 bases at J, with 11 bases in the middle. The CDR3 totals 16 residues. Germline loops: CDR1 PRHDT, CDR2 FYEKMQ (reference sequence). The CDR3 here is CASSLGDRYMNTEAFF. DNA of the CDR3: TGTGCCAGCAGCTTAGGGGACAGATACATGAACACTGAAGCTTTCTTT.

This clonotype was seen more than once but under ten times. The V gene is TRBV19, the J gene TRBJ2-2, with TRBD2 as a possible D gene (5 bases). This CDR3 spans 14 amino acids. Trimming pared 7 bases from V and 4 bases from J, leaving 13 bases between. Germline CDR1 reads LNHDA; CDR2 reads SQIVND (reference sequence). The CDR3, as DNA: TGTGCCAGTACACATGGCGGGTTCACCGGGGAGCTGTTTTTT. Encoded protein: CASTHGGFTGELFF.

The chain recombines TRBV30 with TRBJ1-1, with 8 bases matching TRBD1. The germline CDR1 and CDR2 sequences are GTSNPN and SVGIG (reference sequence). Trimming cost V 4 bases and J 8 bases; bases outside gene matches: 12. This CDR3 region has 14 residues. The CDR3 DNA reads TGTGCCTGGACCCCCGGGACAGGAAGGTCGGAAGCTTTCTTT. It encodes CAWTPGTGRSEAFF.

The chain combines TRBV5-1 with TRBJ1-4; D is perhaps TRBD1 (5 bases). The CDR3 is made up of 14 amino acids. The germline gives CDR1 SGHRS, CDR2 YFSETQ. V was shortened by 0 bases and J by 5 bases, with 8 bases between the two germline ends. CDR3 nucleotide sequence: TGCGCCAGCAGCTTGGACAGGACAAATGAAAAACTGTTTTTT. This translates into CASSLDRTNEKLFF.

The genes are TRBV5-1 and TRBJ2-7, with a tentative D call TRBD1 (6 bases). CDR3 length equals 14 residues. The germline V and J ends were trimmed by 4 bases and 4 bases, with 15 bases remaining between them. CDR1 and CDR2 from the germline V gene are SGHRS and YFSETQ. The CDR3 coding sequence is TGCGCCAGCAGCCCCGCCGGGACAACTTACGAGCAGTACTTC. Translated, it gives CASSPAGTTYEQYF.

Many counts were recorded for this clonotype. The chain links TRBV7-9 to TRBJ2-1; the D gene could be TRBD1 or TRBD2 (6 bases each). The CDR3 length is 16 residues. Germline CDR1 and CDR2: SEHNR and FQNEAQ (reference sequence). With 5 bases removed from V and 2 bases from J, the gap between germline ends came to 16 bases. CDR3 amino acids: CASSPGAGVAYNEQFF. The CDR3 coding sequence is TGTGCCAGCAGCCCGGGGGCAGGTGTAGCCTACAATGAGCAGTTCTTC.

The J gene is TRBJ2-1, the V gene TRBV9; D is unresolved. Germline V CDR1 and CDR2: SGDLS, YYNGEE. V lost 1 base to trimming and J lost 8 bases, with 13 bases between them. The CDR3 contains 14 residues. CDR3 loop: CASSVLYGFDEQFF. CDR3 DNA: TGTGCCAGCAGCGTATTATACGGGTTCGATGAGCAGTTCTTC.

Ten or more counts support this clonotype. The chain links TRBV15 to TRBJ2-7; 10 nucleotides match TRBD2. V lost 3 bases to trimming and J lost 3 bases; unmatched junction nucleotides: 11. CDR3 length equals 17 residues. Germline values: CDR1 LNHNV, CDR2 YYDKDF (reference sequence). In DNA form, the CDR3 reads TGTGCCACCAGCAGCGATACCCCTAGCGGGAGCTTCTACGAGCAGTACTTC. Translated, it gives CATSSDTPSGSFYEQYF.

To note about this clonotype: Being one base from a much bigger clone, this may be a read error. This chain links TRBV30 with TRBJ1-5, with TRBD1 identical over 8 bases. CDR1 and CDR2 (germline): GTSNPN, SVGIG (reference sequence). This CDR3 comprises 13 residues. Here the CDR3 reads CAWSVQGGQPQQF. The CDR3 coding sequence is TGTGCCTGGAGTGTACAGGGGGGTCAGCCCCAGCAATTT.

This chain connects TRBV7-2 to TRBJ2-3, with 11 bases lining up with TRBD1. CDR3 length: 15 amino acids. Per the germline V gene, CDR1 is SGHTA and CDR2 is FQGNSA. V gave up 3 bases and J gave up 5 bases; unmatched junction bases: 4. CDR3: CASSFRTGGKDTQYF. In DNA, the CDR3 is TGTGCCAGCAGCTTCAGGACAGGGGGCAAAGATACGCAGTATTTT.

This clonotype was detected ten times or more. V gene TRBV3-1 combines with J gene TRBJ2-5; possibly TRBD2 for D (5 bases). The CDR3 loop spans 15 amino acids. Germline CDR1 LGHDT, CDR2 YNNKEL (reference sequence). V was shortened by 1 base and J by 0 bases, with 9 bases between the two germline ends. The CDR3 protein is CASSQGTGDQETQYF. DNA for the CDR3: TGTGCCAGCAGCCAAGGGACTGGGGACCAAGAGACCCAGTACTTC.

This chain links TRBV5-1 with TRBJ2-5; D gene uncertain. The CDR3 is made up of 14 amino acids. Between the trimmed V and J ends, which lost 3 bases and 3 bases, there was a span of 12 bases. The germline CDR1 and CDR2 sequences are SGHRS and YFSETQ. This CDR3 is CASSWQPNEETQYF. In DNA, the CDR3 is TGCGCCAGCAGCTGGCAGCCCAACGAAGAGACCCAGTACTTC.

The V and J genes are TRBV3-1 and TRBJ1-2; 8 nucleotides align to TRBD1. CDR3 length equals 15 residues. From germline, CDR1 is LGHDT and CDR2 YNNKEL (reference sequence). V was clipped by 1 base and J by 8 bases; unmatched bases: 9. The CDR3 loop reads CASSQGDRGAGGYTF. The CDR3 bases are TGTGCCAGCAGCCAAGGAGACAGGGGCGCCGGGGGCTACACCTTC. The variable domain in full, with the rest retrieved from reference TRBV3-1 and TRBJ1-2, is DTAVSQTPKYLVTQMGNDKSIKCEQNLGHDTMYWYKQDSKKFLKIMFSYNNKELIINETVPNRFSPKSPDKAHLNLHINSLELGDSAVYFCASSQGDRGAGGYTFGSGTRLTVV.

This chain connects TRBV5-5 to TRBJ1-1; 7 bases are shared with TRBD1. Germline lookup yields CDR1 SGHKS and CDR2 YYEKEE (reference sequence). This CDR3 comprises 16 residues. Trimming removed 0 bases from V and 2 bases from J; junction bases left unmatched: 7. CDR3 residues: CASSLGPGQPNTEAFF. CDR3 bases: TGTGCCAGCAGCTTGGGGCCGGGACAGCCTAACACTGAAGCTTTCTTT.

This clonotype is judged medium-sized. The V gene is TRBV7-2, the J gene TRBJ2-5, with D possibly matching TRBD1 (5 bases). V was cut by 5 bases and J by 0 bases, with 7 bases left in between. This CDR3 is built from 13 residues. Germline lookup yields CDR1 SGHTA and CDR2 FQGNSA. The CDR3 region has the DNA TGTGCCAGCAGCCCAGGGTACCAAGAGACCCAGTACTTC. Its protein is CASSPGYQETQYF.

There are many counts of this clonotype. A read error may produce the germline difference seen at one junction end. The chain is built from TRBV4-2 and TRBJ2-7; the D gene is possibly TRBD2 (6 bases). Germline CDR1 LGHNA, CDR2 YNFKEQ. There are 12 residues in the CDR3. CDR3: CASSQAGYEQYF. The DNA for the CDR3 is TGCGCCAGCAGCCAAGCGGGTTACGAGCAGTACTTC.

Only a few counts were recorded for this clonotype. This rearrangement joins TRBV10-3 to TRBJ2-7, with D possibly TRBD1 on 6 matching bases. V lost 6 bases, J lost 2 bases, and 23 bases lay in between. In germline, CDR1 is ENHRY, CDR2 SYGVKD. The CDR3 covers 17 residues. The CDR3 DNA follows: TGTGCCATCAGCGGATGGACTCCGGGACATAACACCTACGAGCAGTACTTC. Protein sequence: CAISGWTPGHNTYEQYF.

This clonotype has only a few counts. This chain uses TRBV20-1 with TRBJ2-1; 8 bases fit TRBD2. The V and J ends lost 0 bases and 4 bases, in that order; junction bases with no gene match: 5. The CDR3 spans 15 residues. CDR1 DFQATT and CDR2 SNEGSKA come from the germline V gene (reference sequence). In nucleotides, the CDR3 is TGCAGTGCTAGAGATGGAGCGGGAGCGTACAATGAGCAGTTCTTC. This encodes CSARDGAGAYNEQFF.